This T cell receptor beta chain was identified during a study of Graves' ophthalmopathy and Graves' hyperthyroidism. Whole-study results and caveats: As the model predicted ophthalmopathy progression, it achieved a sensitivity of around 70% and a specificity of around 72%. From stable hyperthyroidism, ophthalmopathy was separated by a 13-signature model with 85% to 90% sensitivity and approximately 84% specificity. In blood appeared most of the expanded thyroid clonotypes whose frequency exceeded 0.001.

Ten or more counts support this clonotype. Its antigen is not known. Scientists amplified the TCR beta CDR3 regions from RNA transcripts. First-round RT-PCR with HTBI primers preceded a second-round multiplex PCR. TCRdb redid the calling of the multiplex PCR reads with MiXCR, one entry per CDR3 protein. The repertoire holds 1 million to 1.3 million distinct CDR3 sequences, with about 40% as singletons. The CDR3 covers 16 residues. CDR1 is SEHNR, CDR2 FQNEAQ, per germline (reference sequence). V shed 4 bases and J shed 1 base, with 16 bases lying between them. This TCR was recovered from an adult man with Graves' hyperthyroidism. The rearrangement joins TRBV7-9 to TRBJ2-5, with D maybe TRBD2 (5 bases). Sequencing was carried out using peripheral blood or thyroid tissue (not recorded which). This chain's CDR3 is CASSSTDAGSQETQYF. The CDR3 region has the DNA TGTGCCAGCAGCTCCACCGACGCTGGGAGCCAAGAGACCCAGTACTTC.